This TCR beta chain emerged from a study of cytomegalovirus exposure and HLA in healthy donors. Study-wide results and limits: Reportedly, diagnosis of cytomegalovirus status by the classifier showed high specificity and sensitivity. Within a later analysis, the majority of CMV-associated TCR beta chains appeared HLA-restricted.

Between the trimmed V and J ends, which lost 1 base and 8 bases, there was a span of 12 bases. Germline V CDR1 and CDR2: SGHTA, FQGNSA. This CDR3 contains 14 residues. 60 Vbeta and 13 Jbeta primers were used in PCR. Clones were read by immunoSEQ multiplex PCR, and TCRdb kept only the in-frame ones, dropping some. The sample consists of around 85,000 clones, approximately 80% of them appearing once. Note on this clone: What it binds is unknown.

The chain joins TRBV7-2 to TRBJ1-5, with a possible D match to TRBD1 (5 bases). The TCR originated in a woman between 50 and 59 years old in good health and CMV-seropositive. Source material: PBMCs. The CDR3 nucleotides read TGTGCCAGCAGCTTAGAGGCAGGGCGAAAGCCCCAGCATTTT. Residues: CASSLEAGRKPQHF.